This T cell receptor beta chain is from a study of cytomegalovirus exposure and HLA in healthy donors. As for the study in general: Researchers found that roughly 77% of just under 400 genotyped donors fell within the Caucasian-associated ancestry cluster. Study-wide findings and caveats: No immune exposure information besides CMV serostatus was available. DRB1 had the most TCR associations and HLA-C the fewest, a later analysis found, with rates varying by HLA locus. Previous analysis showed most TCR beta V segments were productive about 90% or about 30% of the time.

Note on this clone: Its antigen remains unidentified. The junction and the germline gene differ at one end; a read error may be behind it.

PCR employed 60 Vbeta and 13 Jbeta primers. The table came from immunoSEQ multiplex PCR; TCRdb's copy has only in-frame clones and leaves some out. The top ten hold 4% to 5% of the sample, which has roughly 110,000 clones, less than 80% seen once. Germline V gene data show CDR1 as MDHEN and CDR2 as SYDVKM. The CDR3 length is 14 residues. The chain joins TRBV28 to TRBJ2-5, with D possibly TRBD1 on 6 matching bases. The clonotype was recovered from a woman aged 40 to 50 in good health and CMV-seropositive. Sequencing was carried out using PBMCs. For the CDR3, the DNA is TGTGCCAGCAGACTTCAGGGGTTCAGGGAGACCCAGCACTTC. It yields the protein CASRLQGFRETQHF.